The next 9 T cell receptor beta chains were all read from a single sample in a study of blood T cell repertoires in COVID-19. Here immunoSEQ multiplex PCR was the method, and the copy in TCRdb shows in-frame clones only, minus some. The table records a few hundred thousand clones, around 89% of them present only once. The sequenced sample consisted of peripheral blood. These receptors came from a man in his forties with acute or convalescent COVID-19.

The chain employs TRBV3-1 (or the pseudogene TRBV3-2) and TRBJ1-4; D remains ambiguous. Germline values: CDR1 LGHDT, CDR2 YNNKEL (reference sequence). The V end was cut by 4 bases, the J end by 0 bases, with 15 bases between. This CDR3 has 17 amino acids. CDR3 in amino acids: CASSPLPVGATNEKLFF. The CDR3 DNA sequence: TGTGCCAGCAGCCCGCTTCCCGTCGGAGCAACTAATGAAAAACTGTTTTTT.

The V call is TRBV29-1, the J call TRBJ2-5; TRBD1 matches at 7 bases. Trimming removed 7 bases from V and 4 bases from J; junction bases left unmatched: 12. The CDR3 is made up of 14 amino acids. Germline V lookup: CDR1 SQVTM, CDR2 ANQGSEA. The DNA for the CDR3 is TGCAGCGCCGCCGTAGTCGGGACAGCAGAGACCCAGTACTTC. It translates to CSAAVVGTAETQYF.

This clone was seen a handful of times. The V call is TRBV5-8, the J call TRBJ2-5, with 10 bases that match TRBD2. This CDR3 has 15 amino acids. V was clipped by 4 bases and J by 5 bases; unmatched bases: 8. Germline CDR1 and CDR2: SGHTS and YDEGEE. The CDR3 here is CASSLSGGAQETQYF. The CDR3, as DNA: TGTGCCAGCAGCCTCAGCGGGGGGGCGCAGGAGACCCAGTACTTC.

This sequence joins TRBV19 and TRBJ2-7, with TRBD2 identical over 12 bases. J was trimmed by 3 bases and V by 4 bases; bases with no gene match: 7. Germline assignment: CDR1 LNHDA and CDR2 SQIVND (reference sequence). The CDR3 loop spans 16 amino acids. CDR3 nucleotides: TGTGCCAGTAGTACCTACACTAGCGGGAGGTTCTACGAGCAGTACTTC. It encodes CASSTYTSGRFYEQYF.

CDR3 DNA: TGTGCCAGCAGCCCCGGGGGGACAGGGAGGAAGGACAATGAGCAGTTCTTC. Protein: CASSPGGTGRKDNEQFF. The V gene is TRBV7-8, the J gene TRBJ2-1, with 9 bases lining up with TRBD1. The CDR3 runs to 17 residues. Germline lookup yields CDR1 SGHVS and CDR2 FQNEAQ. V gave up 5 bases and J gave up 5 bases; unmatched junction bases: 13.

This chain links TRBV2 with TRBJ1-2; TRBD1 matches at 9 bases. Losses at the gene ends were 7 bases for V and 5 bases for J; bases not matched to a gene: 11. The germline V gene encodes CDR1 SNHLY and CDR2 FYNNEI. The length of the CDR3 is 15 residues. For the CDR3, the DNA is TGTGCCAGCACCGTTGGGGGACAGGGTAAATATGGCTACACCTTC. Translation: CASTVGGQGKYGYTF. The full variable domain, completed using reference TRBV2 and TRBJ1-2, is EPEVTQTPSHQVTQMGQEVILRCVPISNHLYFYWYRQILGQKVEFLVSFYNNEISEKSEIFDDQFSVERPDGSNFTLKIRSTKLEDSAMYFCASTVGGQGKYGYTFGSGTRLTVV.

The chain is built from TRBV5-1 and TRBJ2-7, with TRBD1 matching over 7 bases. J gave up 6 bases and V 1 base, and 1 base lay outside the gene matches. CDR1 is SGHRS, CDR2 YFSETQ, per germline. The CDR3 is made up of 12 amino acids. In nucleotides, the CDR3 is TGCGCCAGCAGCTTGCCAGGGGGCGAGCAGTACTTC. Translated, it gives CASSLPGGEQYF.

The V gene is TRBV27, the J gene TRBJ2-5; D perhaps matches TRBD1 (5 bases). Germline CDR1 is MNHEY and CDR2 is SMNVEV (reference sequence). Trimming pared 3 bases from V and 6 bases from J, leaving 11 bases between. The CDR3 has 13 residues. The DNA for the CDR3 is TGTGCCAGCAGTTTTTCAGGGATGAAGACCCAGTACTTC. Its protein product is CASSFSGMKTQYF.

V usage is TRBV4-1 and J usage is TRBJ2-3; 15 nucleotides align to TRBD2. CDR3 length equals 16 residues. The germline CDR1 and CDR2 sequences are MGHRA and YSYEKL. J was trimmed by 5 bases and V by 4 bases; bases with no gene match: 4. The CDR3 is CASSRTSGRGGDTQYF. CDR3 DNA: TGCGCCAGCAGCCGGACTAGCGGGAGGGGCGGAGATACGCAGTATTTT.